The 21 T cell receptor beta chains below were found in one sample sequenced in a study of cytomegalovirus exposure and HLA in healthy donors. The PCR made use of 60 Vbeta and 13 Jbeta primers. Using immunoSEQ multiplex PCR, the repertoire was profiled, and TCRdb retains in-frame clones only, with some absent. The table shows some 150,000 clones, with around 85% occurring only once. Material for sequencing was PBMCs. The receptors originated from a man aged 35 to 55 in good health and CMV-seronegative.

The chain combines TRBV6-1 with TRBJ1-2; 10 bases are a match to TRBD1. J gave up 9 bases and V 3 bases, and 4 bases lay outside the gene matches. Germline V gene data show CDR1 as MNHNS and CDR2 as SASEGT. This CDR3 has 13 amino acids. This chain's CDR3 is CASSDRDRGRYTF. In DNA form, the CDR3 reads TGTGCCAGCAGTGATAGGGACAGGGGACGCTACACCTTC.

This chain links TRBV25-1 with TRBJ2-7, with a tentative D call TRBD2 (5 bases). V gave up 0 bases and J gave up 2 bases, with 14 bases separating them. The germline V gene encodes CDR1 MGHDK and CDR2 SYGVNS. The CDR3 runs 16 residues. CDR3 nucleotides: TGTGCCAGCAGTGAATATGAGGGCCTCGGGACCTACGAGCAGTACTTC. It specifies CASSEYEGLGTYEQYF.

V usage is TRBV28 and J usage is TRBJ1-2; 7 nucleotides line up with TRBD1. V lost 7 bases, J lost 1 base, and 9 bases stayed unmatched. This CDR3 comprises 15 residues. The germline CDR1 and CDR2 sequences are MDHEN and SYDVKM. The CDR3 region is CASTYRTGRNYGYTF. CDR3 in DNA: TGTGCCAGCACCTATAGGACAGGTCGTAACTATGGCTACACCTTC.

The chain links TRBV27 to TRBJ1-2, with TRBD1 matching 10 bases. Germline V CDR1 and CDR2: MNHEY, SMNVEV (reference sequence). The junction had 11 bases not matched to a gene; V was cut back by 5 bases and J by 11 bases. The CDR3 covers 14 residues. CDR3 sequence reads: CASSPGQGTRFYTF. CDR3 nucleotides: TGTGCCAGCAGTCCGGGACAGGGGACGCGATTTTACACCTTC.

This clone came up a few times. This sequence joins TRBV27 and TRBJ2-7, with 9 bases lining up with TRBD2. Losses at the gene ends were 6 bases for V and 9 bases for J; bases not matched to a gene: 18. Germline-derived CDR1 and CDR2 are MNHEY and SMNVEV (reference sequence). The CDR3 sequence is 16 residues long. CDR3: CASSRAGGEQLRGQYF. The DNA for the CDR3 is TGTGCCAGCAGCCGAGCGGGGGGAGAGCAGCTACGAGGGCAGTACTTC.

The chain employs TRBV5-4 and TRBJ2-7, with D perhaps matching TRBD1 (6 bases). Germline CDR1 is SGHNT and CDR2 is YYREEE (reference sequence). This CDR3 contains 15 residues. The V gene lost 0 bases and the J gene lost 6 bases, with 16 bases spanning the gap. The CDR3 DNA reads TGTGCCAGCAGCTTGGGCACAGGGCGAGTTGGCGAGCAGTACTTC. Its translation is CASSLGTGRVGEQYF.

The chain employs TRBV29-1 and TRBJ2-1; tentative D call: TRBD1 (6 bases). The CDR3 has 16 amino acids. Germline values: CDR1 SQVTM, CDR2 ANQGSEA. V gave up 0 bases and J gave up 0 bases, with 12 bases separating them. DNA of the CDR3: TGCAGCGTTGAAGATCAGGGGCGCAGCTCCTACAATGAGCAGTTCTTC. This encodes CSVEDQGRSSYNEQFF.

This sequence joins TRBV5-1 and TRBJ1-1; 7 bases map to TRBD1. Germline lookup yields CDR1 SGHRS and CDR2 YFSETQ. The CDR3 has 15 residues. V lost 5 bases and J lost 1; bases outside the gene matches: 8. This chain's CDR3 is CASRTTGEGNTEAFF. The DNA for the CDR3 is TGCGCCAGCAGGACTACAGGGGAAGGGAACACTGAAGCTTTCTTT.

The chain combines TRBV29-1 with TRBJ2-7, with 8 bases identical to TRBD1. The length of the CDR3 is 12 residues. From germline, CDR1 is SQVTM and CDR2 ANQGSEA. Unmatched junction bases numbered 0, after V lost 2 bases and J lost 3 bases. The CDR3 nucleotides are TGCAGCGTTGAAACAGGGGGCTACGAGCAGTACTTC. Protein product: CSVETGGYEQYF.

The chain employs TRBV14 and TRBJ1-6; D ambiguous. The V gene's germline CDR1 is SGHDN and CDR2 FVKESK. V lost 3 bases, J lost 7 bases, and 13 bases lay in between. CDR3 length: 15 amino acids. DNA of the CDR3: TGTGCCAGCAGCCAGACTCGGACTGTGAATTCACCCCTCCACTTT. It is translated as CASSQTRTVNSPLHF.

This chain joins TRBV4-1 and TRBJ1-4; a possible D gene is TRBD1 (5 bases). The CDR3 loop spans 14 amino acids. The V end lost 1 base, the J end lost 7 bases, and 10 bases lay between the germline ends. The germline gives CDR1 MGHRA, CDR2 YSYEKL. The CDR3 loop is CASSQAPGVEKLFF. The CDR3 DNA sequence: TGCGCCAGCAGCCAAGCTCCGGGGGTTGAAAAACTGTTTTTT.

This chain connects TRBV5-1 to TRBJ1-2; TRBD1 aligns across 8 bases. The CDR3 is 14 residues long. V dropped 1 base and J dropped 8; count of bases not matched to a gene: 7. CDR1 SGHRS and CDR2 YFSETQ come from the germline V gene. CDR3 residues: CASSLPDRGGGYTF. DNA for the CDR3: TGCGCCAGCAGCTTGCCCGACAGGGGCGGCGGCTACACCTTC.

This chain uses TRBV27 with TRBJ2-5, with D possibly TRBD1 on 6 matching bases. The last part of the DNA fits TRBJ2-7 better; the J call may be wrong. The CDR3 runs 14 residues. Germline CDR1 reads MNHEY; CDR2 reads SMNVEV (reference sequence). Here the CDR3 DNA reads TGTGCCAGCAGTCGGGGACAAATCCCCTACGAGCAGTACTTC. As protein: CASSRGQIPYEQYF.

This chain joins TRBV7-8 and TRBJ1-5, with D possibly TRBD1 on 5 matching bases. The CDR3 totals 16 residues. Trimming stripped 2 bases from V and 0 bases from J, with 11 bases between. Germline V CDR1 and CDR2: SGHVS, FQNEAQ. The chain's CDR3 is CASSLRTSFSNQPQHF. The DNA of the CDR3 is TGTGCCAGCAGCTTACGGACATCTTTTAGCAATCAGCCCCAGCATTTT.

This chain uses TRBV5-1 with TRBJ1-4; 7 bases line up with TRBD1. Germline assignment: CDR1 SGHRS and CDR2 YFSETQ. With V trimmed by 7 bases and J by 8 bases, 14 bases remained unmatched. The length of the CDR3 is 15 residues. The CDR3 region is CASQERQGRREKLFF. CDR3 nucleotide sequence: TGCGCCAGCCAGGAACGACAGGGTCGGAGAGAAAAACTGTTTTTT.

The rearrangement links TRBV28 to TRBJ1-6; unclear D gene. V lost 4 bases, J lost 16 bases, and 23 bases lay in between. This CDR3 is 15 amino acids long. The germline CDR1 and CDR2 sequences are MDHEN and SYDVKM. For the CDR3, the DNA is TGTGCCAGCAGTTCTAACCTGGGCCCCGGAACCCCTCTCCACTTT. Amino acid sequence: CASSSNLGPGTPLHF.

The table lists this clone with a count of one. J is TRBJ2-7 and V is TRBV7-8; D perhaps matches TRBD2 (5 bases). The germline gives CDR1 SGHVS, CDR2 FQNEAQ. With 5 bases removed from V and 0 bases from J, the gap between germline ends came to 11 bases. The CDR3 contains 14 residues. The CDR3 region has the DNA TGTGCCAGCAGCGAGGGAGACTACTCCTACGAGCAGTACTTC. Translated: CASSEGDYSYEQYF.

Regarding this clone: A junction boundary mismatches the germline segment, possibly from a read error. V gene TRBV7-9 combines with J gene TRBJ2-5, with unresolved D. Germline values: CDR1 SEHNR, CDR2 FQNEAQ (reference sequence). This CDR3 has 13 residues. Written as DNA, the CDR3 is TGTTCCAGCAGCTTCGAGGCTTTGGAGACCCAGTACTTC. It yields the protein CSSSFEALETQYF.

The chain combines TRBV6-5 with TRBJ2-5; TRBD2 matches at 11 bases. Germline CDR1 is MNHEY and CDR2 is SVGAGI. V trimming: 8 bases; J trimming: 6 bases; junction bases outside the gene matches: 8. The length of the CDR3 is 14 residues. The CDR3 DNA follows: TGTGCCAGCGGGGGGATAGCGGGGGGGCAGACCCAGTACTTC. Encoded protein: CASGGIAGGQTQYF.

The chain carries TRBV5-1 and TRBJ1-3; TRBD1 is a possible D gene (6 bases). Trimming pared 3 bases from V and 4 bases from J, leaving 11 bases between. The CDR3 loop spans 14 amino acids. From germline, CDR1 is SGHRS and CDR2 YFSETQ. The CDR3 region has the DNA TGCGCCAGCAGCTGGGGGCCAACCGGAAACACCATATATTTT. Translating it yields CASSWGPTGNTIYF.

The CDR3 loop is CASSRDSGNYGYTF. Written as DNA, the CDR3 is TGCGCCAGCAGCCGGGACAGCGGTAACTATGGCTACACCTTC. This rearrangement joins TRBV5-1 to TRBJ1-2; 7 nucleotides line up with TRBD1. V gave up 4 bases and J gave up 1 base; unmatched junction bases: 4. The germline V gene encodes CDR1 SGHRS and CDR2 YFSETQ. This CDR3 has 14 amino acids.